This T cell receptor beta chain derives from a study of OX40 agonist ivuxolimab in advanced cancers. Study-wide context: Having had anti-PD-1, anti-PD-L1 or anti-CTLA-4 therapy before was allowed, and roughly 40% had some.

The investigators sampled blood at baseline, at cycle 4 day 1, and at cycle 7 day 1. Of note for this clone: Its cognate antigen is unknown.

Using immunoSEQ multiplex PCR, the repertoire was profiled, and TCRdb retains in-frame clones only, with some absent. The repertoire includes about 67,000 clones, 75% to 90% of them detected once, and roughly 3.7% sits in the top ten. Whole-study findings and limits: Some nonresponders likewise displayed low normalized T-cell clonal expansion. Expanded peripheral T cells had an undetermined antigen specificity.

The CDR3 length is 13 residues. Germline CDR1 is GTSNPN and CDR2 is SVGIG (reference sequence). The germline V and J ends were trimmed by 3 bases and 8 bases, with 16 bases remaining between them. The clonotype originates from an adult with an advanced solid tumor such as melanoma, head and neck, liver or kidney cancer. The genes are TRBV30 and TRBJ1-2; tentatively, D is TRBD1 (5 bases). This specimen consisted of CD4+ or CD8+ T cells sorted from blood, obtained in a trial of the OX40 agonist ivuxolimab. CDR3: CAWRIQGGGGYTF. The CDR3 DNA reads as TGTGCCTGGAGGATCCAGGGAGGAGGAGGCTACACCTTC.